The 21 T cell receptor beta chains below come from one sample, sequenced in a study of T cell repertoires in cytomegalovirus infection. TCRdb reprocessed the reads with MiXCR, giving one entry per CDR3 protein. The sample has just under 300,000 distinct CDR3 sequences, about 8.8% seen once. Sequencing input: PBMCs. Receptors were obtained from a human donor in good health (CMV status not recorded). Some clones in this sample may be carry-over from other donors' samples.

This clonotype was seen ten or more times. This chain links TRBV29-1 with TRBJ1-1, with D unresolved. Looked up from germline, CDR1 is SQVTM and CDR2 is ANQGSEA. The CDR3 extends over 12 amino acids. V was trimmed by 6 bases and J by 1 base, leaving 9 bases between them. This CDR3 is CSVYQTNTEAFF. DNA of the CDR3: TGCAGCGTGTATCAGACGAACACTGAAGCTTTCTTT.

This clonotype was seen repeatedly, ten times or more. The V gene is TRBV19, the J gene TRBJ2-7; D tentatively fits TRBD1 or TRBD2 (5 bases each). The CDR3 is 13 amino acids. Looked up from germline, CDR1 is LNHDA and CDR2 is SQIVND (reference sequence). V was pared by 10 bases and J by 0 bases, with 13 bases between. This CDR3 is CATRGTLSYEQYF. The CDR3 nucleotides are TGTGCCACCCGGGGCACCCTCTCCTACGAGCAGTACTTC.

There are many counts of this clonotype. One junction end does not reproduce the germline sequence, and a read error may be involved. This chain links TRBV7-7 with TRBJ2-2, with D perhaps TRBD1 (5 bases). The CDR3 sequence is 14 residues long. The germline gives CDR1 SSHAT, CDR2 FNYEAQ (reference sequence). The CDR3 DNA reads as TGTGCTAGCAGCCGACAGACGAACACCGGGGAGCTGTTTTTT. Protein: CASSRQTNTGELFF.

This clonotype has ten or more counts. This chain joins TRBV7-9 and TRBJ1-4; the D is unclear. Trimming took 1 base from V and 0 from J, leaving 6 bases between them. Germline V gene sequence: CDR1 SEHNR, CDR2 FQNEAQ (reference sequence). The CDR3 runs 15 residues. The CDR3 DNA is TGTGCCAGCAGCTTAGTGAGGGCAACTAATGAAAAACTGTTTTTT. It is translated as CASSLVRATNEKLFF.

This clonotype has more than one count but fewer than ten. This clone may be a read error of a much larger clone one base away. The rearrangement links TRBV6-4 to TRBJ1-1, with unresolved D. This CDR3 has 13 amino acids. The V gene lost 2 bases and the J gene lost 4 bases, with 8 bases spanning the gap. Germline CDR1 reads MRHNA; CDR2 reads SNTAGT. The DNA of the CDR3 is TGTGCCAGCAGTGACGTCCCGGGCACTGAAGCTTTCTTT. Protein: CASSDVPGTEAFF.

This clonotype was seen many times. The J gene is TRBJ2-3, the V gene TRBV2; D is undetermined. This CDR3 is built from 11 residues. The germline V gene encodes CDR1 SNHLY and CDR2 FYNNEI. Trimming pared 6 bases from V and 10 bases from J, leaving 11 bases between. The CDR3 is CASRPNLPQYF. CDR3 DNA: TGTGCCAGCAGACCGAACCTTCCGCAGTATTTT.

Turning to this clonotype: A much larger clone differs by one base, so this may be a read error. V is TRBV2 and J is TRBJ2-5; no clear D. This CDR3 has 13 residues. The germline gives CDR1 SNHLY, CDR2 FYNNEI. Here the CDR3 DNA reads TGTGCCAGCAGTGTGGGCGGTCAAGAGACCCGGTACTTC. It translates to CASSVGGQETRYF.

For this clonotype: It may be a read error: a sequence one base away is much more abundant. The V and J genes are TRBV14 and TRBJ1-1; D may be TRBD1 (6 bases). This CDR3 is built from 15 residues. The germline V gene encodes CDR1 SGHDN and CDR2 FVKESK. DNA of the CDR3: TGTGCCAACAGCCTACGAAGGGGGTCGGGCACTGAAGCTTTCTTT. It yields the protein CANSLRRGSGTEAFF. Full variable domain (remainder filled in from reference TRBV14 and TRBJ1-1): EAGVTQFPSHSVIEKGQTVTLRCDPISGHDNLYWYRRVMGKEIKFLLHFVKESKQDESGMPNNRFLAERTGGTYSTLKVQPAELEDSGVYFCANSLRRGSGTEAFFGQGTRLTVV.

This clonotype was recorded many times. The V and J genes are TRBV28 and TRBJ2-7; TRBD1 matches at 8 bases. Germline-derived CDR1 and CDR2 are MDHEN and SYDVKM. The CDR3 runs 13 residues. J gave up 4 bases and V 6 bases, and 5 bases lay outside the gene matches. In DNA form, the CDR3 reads TGTGCCAGCAGAGGCGGGACAGGTTACGAGCAGTACGTC. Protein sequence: CASRGGTGYEQYV.

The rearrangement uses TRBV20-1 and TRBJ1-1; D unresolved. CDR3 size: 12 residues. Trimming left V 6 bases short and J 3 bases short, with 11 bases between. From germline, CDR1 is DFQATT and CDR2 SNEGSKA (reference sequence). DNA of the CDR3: TGCAGTGCGGGCGGATTGGACACTGAAGCTTTCTTT. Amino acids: CSAGGLDTEAFF.

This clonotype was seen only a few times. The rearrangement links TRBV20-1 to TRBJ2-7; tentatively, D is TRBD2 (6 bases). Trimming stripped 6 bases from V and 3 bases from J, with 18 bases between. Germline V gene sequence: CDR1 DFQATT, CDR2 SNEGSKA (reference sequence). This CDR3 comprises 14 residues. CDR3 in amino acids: CSAPMNHGGYEQYF. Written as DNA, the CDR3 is TGCAGTGCCCCCATGAACCACGGGGGCTACGAGCAGTACTTC.

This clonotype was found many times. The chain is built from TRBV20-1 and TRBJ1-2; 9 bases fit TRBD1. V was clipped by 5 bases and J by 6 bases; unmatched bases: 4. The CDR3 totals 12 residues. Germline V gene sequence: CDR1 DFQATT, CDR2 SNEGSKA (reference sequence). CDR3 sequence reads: CSASDRGDGYTF. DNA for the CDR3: TGCAGTGCTTCGGACAGGGGAGATGGCTACACCTTC.

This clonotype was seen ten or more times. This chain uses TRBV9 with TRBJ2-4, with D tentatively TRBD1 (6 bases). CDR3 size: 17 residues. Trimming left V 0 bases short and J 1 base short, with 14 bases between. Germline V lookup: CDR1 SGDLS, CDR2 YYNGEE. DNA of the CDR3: TGTGCCAGCAGCGTAGACATAGGGGGAGCGGCCAAAAACATTCAGTACTTC. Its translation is CASSVDIGGAAKNIQYF.

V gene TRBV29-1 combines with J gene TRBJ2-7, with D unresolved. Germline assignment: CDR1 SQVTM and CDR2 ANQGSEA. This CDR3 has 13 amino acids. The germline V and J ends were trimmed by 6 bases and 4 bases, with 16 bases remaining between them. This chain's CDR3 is CSVQGKSDYEQYV. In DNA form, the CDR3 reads TGCAGCGTCCAAGGGAAATCCGATTACGAGCAGTACGTC.

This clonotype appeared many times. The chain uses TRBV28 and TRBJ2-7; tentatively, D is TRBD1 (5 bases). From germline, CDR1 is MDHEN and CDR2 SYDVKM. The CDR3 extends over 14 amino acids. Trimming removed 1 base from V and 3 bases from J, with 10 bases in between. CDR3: CASSLSDMSYEQYV. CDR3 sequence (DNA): TGTGCCAGCAGTTTATCGGACATGAGCTACGAGCAGTACGTC.

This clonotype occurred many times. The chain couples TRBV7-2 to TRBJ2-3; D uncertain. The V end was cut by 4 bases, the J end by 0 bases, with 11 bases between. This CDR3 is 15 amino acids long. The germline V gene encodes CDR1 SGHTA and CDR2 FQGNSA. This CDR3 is CASSSDLLSTDTQYF. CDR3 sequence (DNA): TGTGCCAGCAGCTCCGACCTCCTTAGCACAGATACGCAGTATTTT.

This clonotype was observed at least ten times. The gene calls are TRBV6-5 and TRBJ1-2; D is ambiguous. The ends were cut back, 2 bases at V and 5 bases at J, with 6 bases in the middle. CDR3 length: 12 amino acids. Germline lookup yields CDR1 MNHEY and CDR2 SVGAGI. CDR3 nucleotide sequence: TGTGCCAGCAGTTACGGAGGGTATGGCTACACCTTC. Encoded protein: CASSYGGYGYTF.

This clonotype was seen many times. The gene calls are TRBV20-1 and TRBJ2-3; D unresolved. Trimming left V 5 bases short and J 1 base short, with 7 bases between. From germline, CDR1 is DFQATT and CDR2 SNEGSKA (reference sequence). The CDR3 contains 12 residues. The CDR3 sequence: CSAALRTDTQYF. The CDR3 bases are TGCAGTGCTGCGCTTCGCACAGATACGCAGTATTTT.

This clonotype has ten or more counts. The CDR3 here is CASSASVLAGELFF. In DNA, the CDR3 is TGTGCCAGCAGTGCGTCCGTTCTCGCCGGGGAGCTGTTTTTT. The chain uses TRBV2 and TRBJ2-2; no firm D call. CDR3 length equals 14 residues. V lost 4 bases to trimming and J lost 6 bases, with 12 bases between them. CDR1 and CDR2 from the germline V gene are SNHLY and FYNNEI.

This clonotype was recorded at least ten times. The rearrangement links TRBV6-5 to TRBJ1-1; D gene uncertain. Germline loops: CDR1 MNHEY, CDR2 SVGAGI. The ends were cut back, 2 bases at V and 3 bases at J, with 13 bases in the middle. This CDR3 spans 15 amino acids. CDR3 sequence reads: CASSYPQIGHTEAFF. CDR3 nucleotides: TGTGCCAGCAGTTACCCCCAGATTGGACACACTGAAGCTTTCTTT.

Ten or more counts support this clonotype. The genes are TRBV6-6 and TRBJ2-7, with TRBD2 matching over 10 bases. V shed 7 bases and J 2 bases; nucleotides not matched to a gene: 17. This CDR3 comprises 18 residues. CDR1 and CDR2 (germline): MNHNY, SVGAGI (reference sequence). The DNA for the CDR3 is TGTGCCAGCACCCCCTTGGGACTAGCGAGACAAACTCCCTACGAGCAGTACTTC. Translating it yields CASTPLGLARQTPYEQYF.